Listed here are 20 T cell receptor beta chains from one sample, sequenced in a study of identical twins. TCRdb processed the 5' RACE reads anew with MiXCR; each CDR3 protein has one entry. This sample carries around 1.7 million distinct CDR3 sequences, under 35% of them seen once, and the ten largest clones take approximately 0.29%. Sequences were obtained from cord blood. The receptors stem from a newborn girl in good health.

The CDR3 here is CASSMSRNQPQHF. The CDR3 nucleotides are TGTGCCAGTAGTATGAGCCGGAATCAGCCCCAGCATTTT. The chain uses TRBV19 and TRBJ1-5; the D is unclear. V dropped 3 bases and J dropped 4 bases, with 7 bases sitting between them. CDR1 is LNHDA and CDR2 is SQIVND in the germline V gene (reference sequence). This CDR3 comprises 13 residues.

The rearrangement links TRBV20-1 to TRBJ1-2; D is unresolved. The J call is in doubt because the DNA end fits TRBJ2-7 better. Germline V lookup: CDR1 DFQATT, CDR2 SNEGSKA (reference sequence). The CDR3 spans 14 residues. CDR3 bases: TGCAGTGCTGCGGAATCGTCTGGACCCCATGAGCAGTACTTC. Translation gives CSAAESSGPHEQYF.

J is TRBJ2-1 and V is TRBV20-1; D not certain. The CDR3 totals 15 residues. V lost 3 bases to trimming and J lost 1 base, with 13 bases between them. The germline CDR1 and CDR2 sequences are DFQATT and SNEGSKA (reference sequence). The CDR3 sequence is CSARDPIGSYNEQFF. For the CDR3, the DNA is TGCAGTGCTAGGGATCCTATCGGATCCTACAATGAGCAGTTCTTC.

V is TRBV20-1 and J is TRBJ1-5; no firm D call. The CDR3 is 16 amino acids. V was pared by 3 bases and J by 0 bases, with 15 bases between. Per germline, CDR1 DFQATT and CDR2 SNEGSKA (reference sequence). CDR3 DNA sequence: TGCAGTGCTAGGCGAATGGCAGGAAATAGCAATCAGCCCCAGCATTTT. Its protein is CSARRMAGNSNQPQHF.

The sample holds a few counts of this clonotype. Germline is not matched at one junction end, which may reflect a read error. The DNA of the CDR3 is TGCAGTGCCAGAGACAGGGGGGGGTATTATAGCAATCAGCCCCAGCATTTT. Protein product: CSARDRGGYYSNQPQHF. The chain joins TRBV20-1 to TRBJ1-5, with 9 bases lining up with TRBD1. Per germline, CDR1 DFQATT and CDR2 SNEGSKA (reference sequence). The CDR3 contains 17 residues.

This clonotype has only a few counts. The CDR3, as DNA: TGTGCCAGCAGCTTATTGGGACTAGCGGGAGGACCCACAGATACGCAGTATTTT. Translation gives CASSLLGLAGGPTDTQYF. The chain combines TRBV7-9 with TRBJ2-3, with 15 positions matching TRBD2. The V gene end was trimmed by 2 bases and the J gene end by 2 bases; junction bases not matched to a gene: 5. Germline-derived CDR1 and CDR2 are SEHNR and FQNEAQ (reference sequence). The CDR3 contains 18 residues.

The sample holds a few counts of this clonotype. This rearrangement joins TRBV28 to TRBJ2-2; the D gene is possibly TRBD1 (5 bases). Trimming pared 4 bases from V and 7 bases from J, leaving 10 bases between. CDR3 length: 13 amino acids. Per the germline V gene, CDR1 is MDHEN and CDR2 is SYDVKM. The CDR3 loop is CASSSTEVGELFF. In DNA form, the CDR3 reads TGTGCCAGCAGTTCGACAGAGGTCGGGGAGCTGTTTTTT.

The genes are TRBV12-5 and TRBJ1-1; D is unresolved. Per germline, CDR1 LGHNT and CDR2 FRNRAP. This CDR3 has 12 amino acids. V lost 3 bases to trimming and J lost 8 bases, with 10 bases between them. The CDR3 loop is CASGLGPAEAFF. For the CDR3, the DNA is TGTGCTAGTGGTTTAGGGCCCGCGGAAGCTTTCTTT.

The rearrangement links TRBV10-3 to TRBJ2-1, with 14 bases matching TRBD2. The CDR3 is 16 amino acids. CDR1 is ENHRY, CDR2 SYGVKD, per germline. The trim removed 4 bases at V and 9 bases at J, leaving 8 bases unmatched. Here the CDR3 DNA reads TGTGCCATCAGTGGATCCCGACTAGCGGGAGGGGGTGAGCAGTTCTTC. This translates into CAISGSRLAGGGEQFF.

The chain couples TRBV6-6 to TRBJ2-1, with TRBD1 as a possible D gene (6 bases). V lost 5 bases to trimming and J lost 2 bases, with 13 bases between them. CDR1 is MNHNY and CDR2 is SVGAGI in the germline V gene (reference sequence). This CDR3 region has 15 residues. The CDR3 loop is CASSTRTDTYNEQFF. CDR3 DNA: TGTGCCAGCAGTACACGGACAGACACCTACAATGAGCAGTTCTTC.

The CDR3 loop reads CASSMGSNYGYTF. The CDR3 DNA sequence: TGTGCCAGTAGTATGGGCAGCAACTATGGCTACACCTTC. The chain links TRBV19 to TRBJ1-2; D unresolved. V lost 3 bases to trimming and J lost 2 bases, with 7 bases between them. CDR3 length equals 13 residues. Germline V lookup: CDR1 LNHDA, CDR2 SQIVND (reference sequence).

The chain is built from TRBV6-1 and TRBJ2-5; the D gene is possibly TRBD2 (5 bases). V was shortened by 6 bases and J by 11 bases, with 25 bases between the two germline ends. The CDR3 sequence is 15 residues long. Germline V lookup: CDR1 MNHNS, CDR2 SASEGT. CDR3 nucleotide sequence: TGTGCCAGCAGCGGAGGCTTGGCAGCCCTTTGGGAGCAGTACTTC. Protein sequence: CASSGGLAALWEQYF.

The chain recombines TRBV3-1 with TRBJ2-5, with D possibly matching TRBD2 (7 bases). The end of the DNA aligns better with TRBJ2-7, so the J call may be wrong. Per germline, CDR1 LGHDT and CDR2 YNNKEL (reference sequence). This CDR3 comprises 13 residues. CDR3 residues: CASSHGGGDEQYF. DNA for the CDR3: TGTGCCAGCAGCCATGGGGGGGGCGACGAGCAGTACTTC.

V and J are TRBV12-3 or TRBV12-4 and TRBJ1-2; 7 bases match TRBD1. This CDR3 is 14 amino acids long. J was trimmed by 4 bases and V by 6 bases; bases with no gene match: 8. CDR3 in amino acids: CASSPAGQVYGYTF. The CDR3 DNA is TGTGCCAGCAGCCCGGCTGGACAGGTCTATGGCTACACCTTC.

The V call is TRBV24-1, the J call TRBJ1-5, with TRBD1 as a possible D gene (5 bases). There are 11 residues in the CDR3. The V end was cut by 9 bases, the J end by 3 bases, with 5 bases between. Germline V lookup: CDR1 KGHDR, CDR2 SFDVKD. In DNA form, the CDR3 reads TGTGCCACCGGACACAATCAGCCCCAGCATTTT. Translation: CATGHNQPQHF.

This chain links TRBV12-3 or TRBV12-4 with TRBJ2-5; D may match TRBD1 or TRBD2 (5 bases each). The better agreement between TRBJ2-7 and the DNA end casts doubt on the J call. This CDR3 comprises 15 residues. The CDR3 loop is CASSRDGGSFYEQYF. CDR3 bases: TGTGCCAGCAGTAGGGACGGAGGATCTTTCTACGAGCAGTACTTC.

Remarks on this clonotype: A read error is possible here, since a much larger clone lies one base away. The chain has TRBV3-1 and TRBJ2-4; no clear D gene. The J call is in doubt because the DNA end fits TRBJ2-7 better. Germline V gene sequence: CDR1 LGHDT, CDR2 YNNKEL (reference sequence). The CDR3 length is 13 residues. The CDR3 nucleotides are TGTGCCAGCAGCCAAGATCTCATGGGCGAGCAGTACTTC. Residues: CASSQDLMGEQYF.

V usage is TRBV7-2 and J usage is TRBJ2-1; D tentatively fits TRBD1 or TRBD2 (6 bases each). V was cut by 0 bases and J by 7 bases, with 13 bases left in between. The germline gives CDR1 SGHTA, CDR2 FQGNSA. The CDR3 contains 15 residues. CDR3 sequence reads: CASSLARGGLNEQFF. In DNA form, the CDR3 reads TGTGCCAGCAGCTTAGCGCGTGGGGGGCTAAATGAGCAGTTCTTC.

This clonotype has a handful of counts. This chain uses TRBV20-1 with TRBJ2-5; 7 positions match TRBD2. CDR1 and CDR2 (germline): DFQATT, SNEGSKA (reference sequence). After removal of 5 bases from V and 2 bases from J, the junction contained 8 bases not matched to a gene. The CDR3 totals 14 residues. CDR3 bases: TGCAGTGCTCACCTGACTAGCCGACAAGAGACCCAGTACTTC. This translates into CSAHLTSRQETQYF.

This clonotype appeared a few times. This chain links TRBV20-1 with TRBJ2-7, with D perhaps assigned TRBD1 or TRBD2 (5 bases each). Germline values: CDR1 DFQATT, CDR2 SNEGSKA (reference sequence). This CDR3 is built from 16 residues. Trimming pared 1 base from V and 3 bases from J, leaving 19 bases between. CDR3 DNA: TGCAGTGCTAGAGCCCATTCGAGAGGGGTGGTCTACGAGCAGTACTTC. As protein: CSARAHSRGVVYEQYF.